Listed below are T cell receptor beta chains from one sample, sequenced in a study of sequential checkpoint blockade in melanoma. Profiling relied on immunoSEQ multiplex PCR, and the TCRdb table lists in-frame clones only, not all of them. The sample lists around 1,900 clones; approximately 25% were seen once. The sequencing here drew on tumor tissue (inferred from file names), taken from a patient given nivolumab and ipilimumab in sequence. These receptor sequences come from a human donor with melanoma. Each CDR3 is given with its conserved first and last residue. Fields, in order: J gene, clone size, D gene, V gene, CDR3 protein. The D gene is left open where the match is weak. Clone size is not always given. Where it is, it says once, few, many or a class for expanded clones.

j_call: TRBJ2-1; clone_size: few; d_call: TRBD2; v_call: TRBV19; cdr3_aa: CASSILLAGPNNEQFF
j_call: TRBJ2-5; clone_size: NA; d_call: NA; v_call: TRBV11-3; cdr3_aa: CASSLFVGQETQYF
j_call: TRBJ1-5; clone_size: few; d_call: NA; v_call: TRBV6-8; cdr3_aa: CASSDGVQGGGENQPQHF
j_call: TRBJ2-1; clone_size: medium-sized; d_call: TRBD2; v_call: TRBV11-3; cdr3_aa: CASSSGTSGNNEQFF
j_call: TRBJ2-2; clone_size: once; d_call: NA; v_call: TRBV30; cdr3_aa: CAWSRIPTGELFF
j_call: TRBJ1-4; clone_size: NA; d_call: NA; v_call: TRBV5-1; cdr3_aa: CASSLATVNEKLFF
j_call: TRBJ2-1; clone_size: few; d_call: NA; v_call: TRBV28; cdr3_aa: CASSFGSGEGYNEQFF
j_call: TRBJ2-1; clone_size: few; d_call: TRBD2; v_call: TRBV6-8; cdr3_aa: CASTSGVYNEQFF
j_call: TRBJ2-3; clone_size: medium-sized; d_call: TRBD1; v_call: TRBV9; cdr3_aa: CASSVWGQGTDTQYF
j_call: TRBJ1-5; clone_size: NA; d_call: NA; v_call: TRBV19; cdr3_aa: CASSWVLDGNQPQHF
j_call: TRBJ2-3; clone_size: NA; d_call: NA; v_call: TRBV12-5; cdr3_aa: CASGLVKAATDTQYF
j_call: TRBJ2-1; clone_size: medium-sized; d_call: NA; v_call: TRBV11-3; cdr3_aa: CASSSRGNALNEQFF
j_call: TRBJ1-4; clone_size: medium-sized; d_call: NA; v_call: TRBV9; cdr3_aa: CASSPDGFSATNEKLFF
j_call: TRBJ2-5; clone_size: medium-sized; d_call: TRBD2; v_call: TRBV7-6; cdr3_aa: CASRGGLAVQETQYF
j_call: TRBJ1-6; clone_size: NA; d_call: TRBD1; v_call: TRBV30; cdr3_aa: CAWSGQGAVSPLHF
j_call: TRBJ2-1; clone_size: NA; d_call: NA; v_call: TRBV9; cdr3_aa: CASNGRVDEQFF
j_call: TRBJ2-1; clone_size: NA; d_call: NA; v_call: TRBV7-6; cdr3_aa: CASSTGESSYNEQFF
j_call: TRBJ2-1; clone_size: few; d_call: NA; v_call: TRBV28; cdr3_aa: CASSFTKDARIRGPYNEQFF
j_call: TRBJ2-2; clone_size: NA; d_call: TRBD1; v_call: TRBV28; cdr3_aa: CASSLWAGRGPGELFF
j_call: TRBJ2-3; clone_size: NA; d_call: NA; v_call: TRBV19; cdr3_aa: CASSIGQTDTQYF
j_call: TRBJ2-5; clone_size: NA; d_call: NA; v_call: TRBV16; cdr3_aa: CASSQSRRAETQYF
j_call: TRBJ2-2; clone_size: few; d_call: TRBD1; v_call: TRBV6-8; cdr3_aa: CASRMGTGPTGELFF
j_call: TRBJ1-2; clone_size: medium-sized; d_call: NA; v_call: TRBV6-8; cdr3_aa: CASSYYRPLSIYGYTF
j_call: TRBJ2-7; clone_size: few; d_call: TRBD2; v_call: TRBV11-3; cdr3_aa: CASSLMGLAGGHGLGYEQYF
j_call: TRBJ1-1; clone_size: NA; d_call: NA; v_call: TRBV18; cdr3_aa: CASSPISRNTEAFF
j_call: TRBJ2-7; clone_size: medium-sized; d_call: NA; v_call: TRBV6-8; cdr3_aa: CASSYSGGEQYF
j_call: TRBJ2-6; clone_size: NA; d_call: NA; v_call: TRBV29-1; cdr3_aa: CSVAVSDHSGANVLTF
j_call: TRBJ2-2; clone_size: few; d_call: TRBD1; v_call: TRBV19; cdr3_aa: CASSIKQGSGTGELFF
j_call: TRBJ1-6; clone_size: medium-sized; d_call: NA; v_call: TRBV6-8; cdr3_aa: CASSDGQYNSPLHF
j_call: TRBJ1-1; clone_size: medium-sized; d_call: NA; v_call: TRBV9; cdr3_aa: CASSLDRSMNTEAFF
j_call: TRBJ1-2; clone_size: NA; d_call: NA; v_call: TRBV10-1; cdr3_aa: CASRDCYFYGYTF
j_call: TRBJ1-2; clone_size: few; d_call: NA; v_call: TRBV6-8; cdr3_aa: CASSSPGSDRRGDYGYTF
j_call: TRBJ2-7; clone_size: NA; d_call: NA; v_call: TRBV9; cdr3_aa: CASSPNRDEQYF
j_call: TRBJ2-1; clone_size: NA; d_call: NA; v_call: TRBV11-3; cdr3_aa: CASSTPRRSTADEQFF
j_call: TRBJ2-3; clone_size: once; d_call: NA; v_call: TRBV19; cdr3_aa: CASSVRDFADTQYF
j_call: TRBJ2-5; clone_size: few; d_call: NA; v_call: TRBV11-3; cdr3_aa: CASSPLNRLRAQETQYF
j_call: TRBJ2-3; clone_size: NA; d_call: NA; v_call: TRBV19; cdr3_aa: CASSILRTDGTDTQYF
j_call: TRBJ2-1; clone_size: few; d_call: NA; v_call: TRBV9; cdr3_aa: CASSSTISYNEQFF
j_call: TRBJ2-7; clone_size: NA; d_call: TRBD2; v_call: TRBV28; cdr3_aa: CASQTSGIYEQYF
j_call: TRBJ2-2; clone_size: few; d_call: NA; v_call: TRBV6-7; cdr3_aa: CASSLNGELFF
j_call: TRBJ1-2; clone_size: medium-sized; d_call: NA; v_call: TRBV11-3; cdr3_aa: CASSFWTAEVGYTF
j_call: TRBJ2-2; clone_size: NA; d_call: TRBD1; v_call: TRBV28; cdr3_aa: CASQNYRGRNTGELFF
j_call: TRBJ2-1; clone_size: NA; d_call: NA; v_call: TRBV29-1; cdr3_aa: CSVDWTILTNEQFF
j_call: TRBJ1-1; clone_size: NA; d_call: NA; v_call: TRBV11-3; cdr3_aa: CASSDWAGRMNTEAFF
j_call: TRBJ1-2; clone_size: NA; d_call: NA; v_call: TRBV19; cdr3_aa: CASTTTQGSGLHGYTF
j_call: TRBJ1-1; clone_size: NA; d_call: TRBD1; v_call: TRBV6-8; cdr3_aa: CAVTQGARETEAFF
j_call: TRBJ2-3; clone_size: hyperexpanded; d_call: TRBD2; v_call: TRBV30; cdr3_aa: CAWEPSGTVDTQYF
j_call: TRBJ2-1; clone_size: NA; d_call: NA; v_call: TRBV18; cdr3_aa: CASSPPALASYNEQFF
j_call: TRBJ2-2; clone_size: few; d_call: TRBD1; v_call: TRBV11-3; cdr3_aa: CASSFLQGAFGELFF
j_call: TRBJ1-3; clone_size: medium-sized; d_call: NA; v_call: TRBV11-3; cdr3_aa: CASSFTLAPTASGAGNTIYF